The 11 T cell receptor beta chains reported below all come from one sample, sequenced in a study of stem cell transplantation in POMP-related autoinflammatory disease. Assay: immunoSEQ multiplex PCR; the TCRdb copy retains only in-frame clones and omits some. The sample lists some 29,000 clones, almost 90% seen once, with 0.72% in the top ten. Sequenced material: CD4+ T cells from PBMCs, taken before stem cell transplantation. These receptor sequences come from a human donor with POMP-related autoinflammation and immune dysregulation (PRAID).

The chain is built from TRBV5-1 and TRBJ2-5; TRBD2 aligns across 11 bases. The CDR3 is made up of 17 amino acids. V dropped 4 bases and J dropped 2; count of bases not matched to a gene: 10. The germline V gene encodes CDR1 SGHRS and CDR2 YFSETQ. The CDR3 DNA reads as TGCGCCAGCAGCCCGGGACTAGCGGCTTTATTACAAGAGACCCAGTACTTC. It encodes CASSPGLAALLQETQYF. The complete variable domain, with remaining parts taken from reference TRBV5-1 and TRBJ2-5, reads KAGVTQTPRYLIKTRGQQVTLSCSPISGHRSVSWYQQTPGQGLQFLFEYFSETQRNKGNFPGRFSGRQFSNSRSEMNVSTLELGDSALYLCASSPGLAALLQETQYFGPGTRLLVL.

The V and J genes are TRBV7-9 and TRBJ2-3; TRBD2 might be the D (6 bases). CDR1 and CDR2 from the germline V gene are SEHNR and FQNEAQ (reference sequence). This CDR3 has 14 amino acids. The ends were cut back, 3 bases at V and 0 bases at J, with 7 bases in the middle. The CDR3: CASSFSGSTDTQYF. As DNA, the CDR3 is TGTGCCAGCAGCTTTAGCGGCAGCACAGATACGCAGTATTTT.

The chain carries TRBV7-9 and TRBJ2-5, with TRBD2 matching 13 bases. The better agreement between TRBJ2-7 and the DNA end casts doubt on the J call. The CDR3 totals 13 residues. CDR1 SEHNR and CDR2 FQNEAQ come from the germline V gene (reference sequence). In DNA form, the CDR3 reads TGTGCCACCGGGACTAGCGGGGCCTACGAGCAGTACTTC. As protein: CATGTSGAYEQYF.

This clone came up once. The CDR3 DNA reads as TGTGCCAGCAGTTTAGGACTGCCCGTCTACAATGAGCAGTTCTTC. As protein: CASSLGLPVYNEQFF. The chain couples TRBV27 to TRBJ2-1, with D possibly TRBD2 on 5 matching bases. This CDR3 is built from 15 residues. V was clipped by 2 bases and J by 3 bases, with 11 bases between them. Germline values: CDR1 MNHEY, CDR2 SMNVEV (reference sequence).

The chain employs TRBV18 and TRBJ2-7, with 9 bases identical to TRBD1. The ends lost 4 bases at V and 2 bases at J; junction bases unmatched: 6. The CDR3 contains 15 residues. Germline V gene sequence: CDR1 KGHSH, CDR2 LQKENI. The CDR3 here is CASSLTGGGPYEQYF. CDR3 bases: TGTGCCAGCTCACTAACAGGGGGCGGCCCCTACGAGCAGTACTTC. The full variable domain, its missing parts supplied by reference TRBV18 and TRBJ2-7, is NAGVMQNPRHLVRRRGQEARLRCSPMKGHSHVYWYRQLPEEGLKFMVYLQKENIIDESGMPKERFSAEFPKEGPSILRIQQVVRGDSAAYFCASSLTGGGPYEQYFGPGTRLTVT.

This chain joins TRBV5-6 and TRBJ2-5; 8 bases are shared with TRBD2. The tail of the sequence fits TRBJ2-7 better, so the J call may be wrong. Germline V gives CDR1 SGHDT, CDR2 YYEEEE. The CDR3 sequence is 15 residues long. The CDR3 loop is CASSSLTSGYYEQYF. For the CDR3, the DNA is TGTGCCAGCAGCTCCTTAACTAGCGGTTATTACGAGCAGTACTTC.

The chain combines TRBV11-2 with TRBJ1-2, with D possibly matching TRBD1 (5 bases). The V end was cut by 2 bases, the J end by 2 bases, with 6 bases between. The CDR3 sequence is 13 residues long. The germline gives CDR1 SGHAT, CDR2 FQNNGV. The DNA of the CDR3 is TGTGCCAGCAGCTTAAGACAGAACTATGGCTACACCTTC. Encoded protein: CASSLRQNYGYTF. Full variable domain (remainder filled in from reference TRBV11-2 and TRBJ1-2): EAGVAQSPRYKIIEKRQSVAFWCNPISGHATLYWYQQILGQGPKLLIQFQNNGVVDDSQLPKDRFSAERLKGVDSTLKIQPAKLEDSAVYLCASSLRQNYGYTFGSGTRLTVV.

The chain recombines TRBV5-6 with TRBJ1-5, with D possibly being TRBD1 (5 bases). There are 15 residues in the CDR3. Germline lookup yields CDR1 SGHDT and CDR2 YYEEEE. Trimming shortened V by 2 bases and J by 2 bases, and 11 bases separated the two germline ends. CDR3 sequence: CASSFFGGGNQPQHF. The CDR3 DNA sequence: TGTGCCAGCAGCTTCTTCGGGGGAGGCAATCAGCCCCAGCATTTT. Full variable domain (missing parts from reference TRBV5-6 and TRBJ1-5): DAGVTQSPTHLIKTRGQQVTLRCSPKSGHDTVSWYQQALGQGPQFIFQYYEEEERQRGNFPDRFSGHQFPNYSSELNVNALLLGDSALYLCASSFFGGGNQPQHFGDGTRLSIL.

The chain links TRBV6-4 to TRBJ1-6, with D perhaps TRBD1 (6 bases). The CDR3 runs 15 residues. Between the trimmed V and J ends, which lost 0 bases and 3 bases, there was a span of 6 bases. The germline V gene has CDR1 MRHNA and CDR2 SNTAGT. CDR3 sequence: CASSDSGHYNSPLHF. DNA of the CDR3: TGTGCCAGCAGTGACTCGGGACACTATAATTCACCCCTCCACTTT.

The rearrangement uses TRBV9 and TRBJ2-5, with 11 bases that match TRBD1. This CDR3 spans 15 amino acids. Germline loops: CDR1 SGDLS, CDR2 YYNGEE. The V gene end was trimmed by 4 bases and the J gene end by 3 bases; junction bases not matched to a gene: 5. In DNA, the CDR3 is TGTGCCAGCAGCCTGGGGACAGGGGGGGAAGAGACCCAGTACTTC. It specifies CASSLGTGGEETQYF.

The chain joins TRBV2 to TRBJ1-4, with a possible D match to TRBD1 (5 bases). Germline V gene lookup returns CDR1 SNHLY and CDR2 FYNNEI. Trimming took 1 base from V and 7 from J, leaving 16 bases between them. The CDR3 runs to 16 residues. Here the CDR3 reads CASSEGTTAGGEKLFF. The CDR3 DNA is TGTGCCAGCAGTGAAGGGACAACAGCCGGGGGTGAAAAACTGTTTTTT.